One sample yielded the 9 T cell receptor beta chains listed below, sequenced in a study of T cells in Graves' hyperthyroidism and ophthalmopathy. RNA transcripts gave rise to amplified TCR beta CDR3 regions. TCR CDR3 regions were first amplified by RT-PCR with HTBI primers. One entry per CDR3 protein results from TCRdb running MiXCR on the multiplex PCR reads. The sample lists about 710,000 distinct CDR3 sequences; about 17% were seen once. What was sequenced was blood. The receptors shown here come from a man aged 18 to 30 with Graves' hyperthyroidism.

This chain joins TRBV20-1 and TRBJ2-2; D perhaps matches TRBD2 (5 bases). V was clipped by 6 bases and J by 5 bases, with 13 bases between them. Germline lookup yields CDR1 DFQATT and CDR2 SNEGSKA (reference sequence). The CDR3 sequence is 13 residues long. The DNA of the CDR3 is TGCAGTGCCACTAGAGCAGGAACCGGGGAGCTGTTTTTT. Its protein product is CSATRAGTGELFF.

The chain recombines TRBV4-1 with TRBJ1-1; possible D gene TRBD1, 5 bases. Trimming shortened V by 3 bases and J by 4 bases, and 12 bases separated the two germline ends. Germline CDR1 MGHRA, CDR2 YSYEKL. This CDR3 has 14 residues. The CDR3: CASSQAYGATEAFF. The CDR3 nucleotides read TGCGCCAGCAGCCAGGCGTATGGGGCCACTGAAGCTTTCTTT.

The CDR3 is CASSIVGGTGELFF. The DNA for the CDR3 is TGTGCCAGTAGTATCGTAGGGGGAACCGGGGAGCTGTTTTTT. This sequence joins TRBV19 and TRBJ2-2; D perhaps matches TRBD1 (6 bases). The CDR3 runs to 14 residues. From germline, CDR1 is LNHDA and CDR2 SQIVND (reference sequence). The germline V and J ends were trimmed by 3 bases and 5 bases, with 10 bases remaining between them.

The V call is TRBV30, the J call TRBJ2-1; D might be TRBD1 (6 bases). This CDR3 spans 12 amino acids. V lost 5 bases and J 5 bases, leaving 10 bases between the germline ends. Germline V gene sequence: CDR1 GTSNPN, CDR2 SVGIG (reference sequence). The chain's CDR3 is CAWEDRNNEQFF. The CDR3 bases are TGTGCCTGGGAGGACAGAAACAATGAGCAGTTCTTC.

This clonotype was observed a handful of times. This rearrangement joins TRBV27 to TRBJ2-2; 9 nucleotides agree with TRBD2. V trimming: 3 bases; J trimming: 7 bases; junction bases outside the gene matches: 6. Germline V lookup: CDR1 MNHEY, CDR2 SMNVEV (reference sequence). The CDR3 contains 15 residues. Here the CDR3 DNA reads TGTGCCAGCAGTTTCCGCGGGAGGGCCAACGGGGAGCTGTTTTTT. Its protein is CASSFRGRANGELFF.

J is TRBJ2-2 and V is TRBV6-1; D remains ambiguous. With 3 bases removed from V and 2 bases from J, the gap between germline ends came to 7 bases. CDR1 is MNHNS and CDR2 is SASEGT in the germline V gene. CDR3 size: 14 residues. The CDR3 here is CASSDWPNTGELFF. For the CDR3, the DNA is TGTGCCAGCAGTGATTGGCCTAACACCGGGGAGCTGTTTTTT.

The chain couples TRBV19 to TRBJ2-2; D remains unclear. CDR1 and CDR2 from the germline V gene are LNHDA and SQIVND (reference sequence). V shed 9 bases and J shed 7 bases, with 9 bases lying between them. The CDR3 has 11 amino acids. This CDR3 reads CASTIGGELFF. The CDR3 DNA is TGTGCCAGCACTATAGGCGGGGAGCTGTTTTTT. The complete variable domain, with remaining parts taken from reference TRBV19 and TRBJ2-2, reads DGGITQSPKYLFRKEGQNVTLSCEQNLNHDAMYWYRQDPGQGLRLIYYSQIVNDFQKGDIAEGYSVSREKKESFPLTVTSAQKNPTAFYLCASTIGGELFFGEGSRLTVL.

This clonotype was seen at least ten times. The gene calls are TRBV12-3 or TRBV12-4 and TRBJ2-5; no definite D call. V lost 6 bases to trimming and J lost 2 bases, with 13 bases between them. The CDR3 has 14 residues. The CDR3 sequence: CASSPFPPQETQYF. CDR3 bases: TGTGCCAGCAGCCCCTTCCCCCCACAAGAGACCCAGTACTTC.

The CDR3 DNA reads TGCAGTGCAACCACAGGAAGCGGGGAGCTGTTTTTT. Translating it yields CSATTGSGELFF. This sequence joins TRBV20-1 and TRBJ2-2, with D maybe TRBD1 (5 bases). Germline CDR1 is DFQATT and CDR2 is SNEGSKA (reference sequence). The CDR3 covers 12 residues. The ends were cut back, 6 bases at V and 7 bases at J, with 12 bases in the middle.